A selection of T cell receptor beta chains follows, all from one sample in a study of regulatory T cells in long-lasting Graves disease. One entry per CDR3 protein results from TCRdb running MiXCR on the multiplex PCR reads. The data hold around 240,000 distinct CDR3 sequences, with 15% to 20% observed a single time. These same records also appear under a second study, on T cells in Graves' hyperthyroidism and ophthalmopathy.

This specimen was peripheral blood mononuclear cells (PBMCs), taken at new diagnosis, from a patient treated with antithyroid drugs. Source of these receptors: a woman in her 30s with Graves disease. CDR3s include the opening cysteine and the closing phenylalanine or tryptophan. Each record gives: J gene, D gene, V gene, CDR3 protein. A D gene is named only where the DNA matches it firmly.

J: TRBJ2-2; D: .; V: TRBV19; CDR3: CASTGPGATGELFF
J: TRBJ2-1; D: TRBD2; V: TRBV12-3/TRBV12-4; CDR3: CASSPASGYDNEQFF
J: TRBJ1-1; D: .; V: TRBV9; CDR3: CASSQGHTNTEAFF
J: TRBJ2-3; D: .; V: TRBV12-3/TRBV12-4; CDR3: CSSSDKPSTDTQYF
J: TRBJ2-1; D: .; V: TRBV7-6; CDR3: CASSLGATEQFF
J: TRBJ1-1; D: .; V: TRBV18; CDR3: CASSPQGLNTEAFF
J: TRBJ2-7; D: TRBD2; V: TRBV20-1; CDR3: CSAGGGEVSYEQYF
J: TRBJ1-3; D: .; V: TRBV10-3; CDR3: CAISESGSSSGNTIYF
J: TRBJ1-2; D: .; V: TRBV19; CDR3: CASSPGGGNYGYTF
J: TRBJ1-2; D: .; V: TRBV12-3/TRBV12-4; CDR3: CASSLSTGSNYGYTF
J: TRBJ2-2; D: TRBD1; V: TRBV7-2; CDR3: CASSSGGAVNTGELFF
J: TRBJ2-1; D: TRBD1; V: TRBV7-2; CDR3: CASSQMGQGGNEQFF
J: TRBJ1-6; D: .; V: TRBV7-9; CDR3: CASGSSRGVKSSYNSPLHF
J: TRBJ2-4; D: .; V: TRBV7-9; CDR3: CASSGMRGWLDIQYF
J: TRBJ1-4; D: .; V: TRBV10-3; CDR3: CAPHKEGNEKLFF
J: TRBJ2-1; D: TRBD2; V: TRBV19; CDR3: CASGLAGGPGYEQFF
J: TRBJ2-3; D: TRBD1; V: TRBV24-1; CDR3: CATSDLGSGTGTDTQYF
J: TRBJ1-1; D: .; V: TRBV9; CDR3: CASSQTMNTEAFF
J: TRBJ1-2; D: .; V: TRBV11-3; CDR3: CASSLARTGGYTF
J: TRBJ1-1; D: TRBD1; V: TRBV6-1; CDR3: CASRGTGVDTEAFF
J: TRBJ2-2; D: TRBD2; V: TRBV20-1; CDR3: CSAKSAGGLVANTGELFF
J: TRBJ2-7; D: .; V: TRBV5-5; CDR3: CASSLVGRSYEQYF
J: TRBJ1-1; D: .; V: TRBV20-1; CDR3: CSAREVGPPRDTEAFF
J: TRBJ1-5; D: .; V: TRBV29-1; CDR3: CSVDTGVGQPQHF
J: TRBJ2-7; D: .; V: TRBV5-1; CDR3: CASSLATGTYEQYF
J: TRBJ1-5; D: .; V: TRBV20-1; CDR3: CSARDSADQPQHF
J: TRBJ2-7; D: .; V: TRBV20-1; CDR3: CSARDTGISYEQYF
J: TRBJ2-7; D: .; V: TRBV29-1; CDR3: CSVATPEFSYEQYF
J: TRBJ1-1; D: .; V: TRBV2; CDR3: CASSDGFAEAFF
J: TRBJ1-1; D: .; V: TRBV18; CDR3: CASSQSRGNTEAFF
J: TRBJ2-2; D: TRBD1; V: TRBV18; CDR3: CASSVGQGRNAGELFF
J: TRBJ2-7; D: .; V: TRBV6-5; CDR3: CASSYRDNYEQYF
J: TRBJ1-2; D: .; V: TRBV6-1; CDR3: CASEPTGIYSSNYGYTF
J: TRBJ2-6; D: .; V: TRBV9; CDR3: CASSVGRSFSSGANVLTF
J: TRBJ1-4; D: .; V: TRBV2; CDR3: CASLKGRLRAEKLFF
J: TRBJ1-1; D: .; V: TRBV5-1; CDR3: CASSFRGTMNTEAFF
J: TRBJ1-1; D: .; V: TRBV6-1; CDR3: CASRGREGSEAFF
J: TRBJ1-2; D: .; V: TRBV24-1; CDR3: CATSESNSNYGYTF
J: TRBJ1-1; D: TRBD1; V: TRBV28; CDR3: CASRPSDRANEAFF
J: TRBJ1-3; D: .; V: TRBV14; CDR3: CASSHQPDRFSGNTIYF
J: TRBJ1-2; D: TRBD1; V: TRBV29-1; CDR3: CSVETGNYGYTF
J: TRBJ2-1; D: TRBD2; V: TRBV27; CDR3: CASSLGTSGGSYNEQFF
J: TRBJ1-6; D: .; V: TRBV11-2; CDR3: CASSSSFGRTDSPLHF
J: TRBJ2-3; D: TRBD2; V: TRBV7-3; CDR3: CGSSLTSGGADTQYF
J: TRBJ1-3; D: .; V: TRBV20-1; CDR3: CSATMDLSGNTIYF
J: TRBJ2-7; D: .; V: TRBV18; CDR3: CASSPLGYEQYF
J: TRBJ1-5; D: TRBD1; V: TRBV11-2; CDR3: CASNGGGQGKVQPQHF
J: TRBJ1-6; D: .; V: TRBV19; CDR3: CASSIGTRYNSPLHF
J: TRBJ1-1; D: TRBD1; V: TRBV20-1; CDR3: CSARRQGISAFF